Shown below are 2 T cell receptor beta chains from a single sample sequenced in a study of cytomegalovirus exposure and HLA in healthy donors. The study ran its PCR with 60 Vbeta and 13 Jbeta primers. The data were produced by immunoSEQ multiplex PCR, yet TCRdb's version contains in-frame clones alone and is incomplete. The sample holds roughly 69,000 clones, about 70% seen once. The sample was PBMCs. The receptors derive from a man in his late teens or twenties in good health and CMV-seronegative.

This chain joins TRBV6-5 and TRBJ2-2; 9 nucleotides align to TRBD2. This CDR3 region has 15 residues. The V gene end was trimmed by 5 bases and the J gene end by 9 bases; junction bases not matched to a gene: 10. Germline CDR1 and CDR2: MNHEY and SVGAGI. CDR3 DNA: TGTGCCAGCAGTACGAGCGGGGGGCTGAGGCGGGAGCTGTTTTTT. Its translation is CASSTSGGLRRELFF.

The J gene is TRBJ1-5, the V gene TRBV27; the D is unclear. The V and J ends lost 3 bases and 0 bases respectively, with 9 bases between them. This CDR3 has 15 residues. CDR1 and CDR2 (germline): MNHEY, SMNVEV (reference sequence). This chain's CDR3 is CASSLGSYSNQPQHF. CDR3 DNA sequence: TGTGCCAGCAGTTTGGGGAGTTATAGCAATCAGCCCCAGCATTTT.